These T cell receptor beta chains were read from a single sample in a study of blood T cell repertoires in COVID-19. Using immunoSEQ multiplex PCR, the repertoire was profiled, and TCRdb retains in-frame clones only, with some absent. The sample consists of hundreds of thousands of clones, 90% of them appearing once. Sequencing input: peripheral blood. Receptors originate from a woman between 40 and 55 years old with COVID-19, enrolled during active disease. The conserved cysteine and the conserved F or W are not part of the CDR3 here. A D gene is named only where the DNA matches it firmly.

v_call	d_call	j_call	cdr3_aa
TRBV10-1	TRBD1	TRBJ1-1	ASSVGQGRIDTEAF
TRBV6-5	.	TRBJ2-2	ASSYGTLNTGELF
TRBV6-5	.	TRBJ2-5	ASTTKETQY
TRBV28	.	TRBJ2-2	ASTPGTGELF
TRBV28	.	TRBJ1-5	ASSLPRQPQH
TRBV29-1	.	TRBJ1-5	SVGERGNQPQH
TRBV6-2/TRBV6-3	TRBD1	TRBJ1-1	ASSDGTVNTEAF
TRBV6-5	TRBD1	TRBJ2-3	ASSSRTGVTDTQY
TRBV14	TRBD2	TRBJ2-1	ASSQITSGGNEQF
TRBV5-4	TRBD1	TRBJ1-2	ASSPDRGGYT
TRBV7-2	.	TRBJ2-2	ASSLGYRVETGELF
TRBV10-3	TRBD1	TRBJ1-3	AIGGQLGNTIY
TRBV3-1/TRBV3-2	.	TRBJ1-1	ASSPRRGLEAEAF
TRBV5-1	TRBD1	TRBJ1-6	ASSLSGTERSPLH
TRBV19	TRBD2	TRBJ2-1	ASSRTSGGATYNEQF
TRBV7-2	TRBD2	TRBJ2-5	ASSRGGAETQY
TRBV9	.	TRBJ1-3	ASSVNTVSGNTIY
TRBV7-7	.	TRBJ2-2	ASSRGPQGGSTGELF
TRBV2	.	TRBJ2-1	ASSPRSGLNNEQF
TRBV19	TRBD2	TRBJ2-5	ASSTREVPKETQY
TRBV7-9	.	TRBJ2-7	ASSLGTEIYEQY
TRBV30	TRBD1	TRBJ2-3	AWSAWGTAPDTQY
TRBV6-5	.	TRBJ1-5	ASNPVEGGTPQH
TRBV5-1	TRBD2	TRBJ2-3	ASRLAGFSDTQY
TRBV6-5	.	TRBJ2-2	ASRRTPQNTGELF
TRBV2	.	TRBJ2-1	ASSERWLAPHNEQF
TRBV7-2	.	TRBJ2-2	ASSLATGGELF
TRBV5-1	.	TRBJ2-3	ASSSTGQPRGGADTQY
TRBV9	TRBD2	TRBJ2-3	ASSVAASGGAPDTQY
TRBV19	TRBD1	TRBJ2-1	ASSMDRGTYNEQF
TRBV30	.	TRBJ1-5	AWSVGGLNQPQH
TRBV7-6	.	TRBJ2-1	ASSLVVFSGSYNEQF
TRBV5-1	.	TRBJ2-2	ASSRTPNTGELF
TRBV18	TRBD1	TRBJ1-5	ASSPGQGDSNQPQH
TRBV7-3	.	TRBJ2-5	ASSFGLFEETQY
TRBV19	TRBD1	TRBJ2-6	ASSSTGPPGANVLT
TRBV6-6	.	TRBJ1-2	ASSSNPQAYGYT
TRBV9	.	TRBJ1-2	ASSDVRGNYGYT
TRBV7-9	.	TRBJ1-2	ASSFVNYGYT
TRBV7-2	.	TRBJ1-4	ASTRVLNEKLF
TRBV5-1	.	TRBJ1-3	ASSTKPGSSGNTIY
TRBV6-5	TRBD1	TRBJ1-1	ASSRQGAGTEAF
TRBV7-3	.	TRBJ2-7	ASSPGGVGEQY
TRBV25-1	.	TRBJ2-1	ASREREAFPNEQF
TRBV4-3	.	TRBJ1-3	ASSPAGTPSNTIY
TRBV5-1	.	TRBJ2-5	ASSLGWAGQETQY
TRBV28	TRBD1	TRBJ1-1	ASRRDREAVATEAF